The entry below describes one T cell receptor (beta chain). CDR1 is SGHAT, CDR2 FQDESV, per germline (reference sequence). This CDR3 has 16 residues. The junction had 6 bases not matched to a gene; V was cut back by 4 bases and J by 4 bases. This record belongs to a study of T cell changes during pregnancy in multiple sclerosis. Sequencing used immunoSEQ multiplex PCR; TCRdb keeps in-frame clones, though not all of them. The table shows more than 60,000 clones, with 91% occurring only once. This TCR was sampled from a female donor with multiple sclerosis, enrolled in a pregnancy study. The sample consisted of peripheral blood, taken before pregnancy. The chain joins TRBV11-1 to TRBJ2-5; 13 bases map to TRBD2. As DNA, the CDR3 is TGTGCCAGCAGCTACCGACTAGCGGGAGGTGGAGAGACCCAGTACTTC. Amino acid sequence: CASSYRLAGGGETQYF. The entire variable domain, with the rest obtained from reference TRBV11-1 and TRBJ2-5, is as follows: EAEVAQSPRYKITEKSQAVAFWCDPISGHATLYWYRQILGQGPELLVQFQDESVVDDSQLPKDRFSAERLKGVDSTLKIQPAELGDSAMYLCASSYRLAGGGETQYFGPGTRLLVL.